These T cell receptor beta chains were read from a single sample in a study of shared T cell receptors in the human thymus. Sequencing used immunoSEQ multiplex PCR; TCRdb keeps in-frame clones, though not all of them. The table shows approximately 730,000 clones, with 80% to 90% occurring only once. This same sample was also taken into another study, of human thymus T cells.

The sequencing sample was made of thymocytes. These receptors were obtained from a girl under three years old with a congenital heart defect. The CDR3 runs from the conserved cysteine through the conserved F or W. Each record gives: V gene, clone size, D gene, J gene, CDR3 protein, CDR3 DNA. The D gene is left open where the match is weak. Expanded clones get a size class; other rows say once, few or many, or leave the size out.

v_gene: TRBV4-3
abundance: NA
d_gene: TRBD1
j_gene: TRBJ1-6
CDR3aa: CASSHYGNLGRGPPFYNSPLHF
CDR3nt: TGCGCCAGCAGCCATTATGGGAACCTGGGCAGGGGGCCTCCATTCTATAATTCACCCCTCCACTTT

v_gene: TRBV6-5
abundance: NA
d_gene: TRBD1
j_gene: TRBJ1-1
CDR3aa: CASSSGQGVKNTEAFF
CDR3nt: TGTGCCAGCAGTTCAGGACAGGGGGTAAAGAACACTGAAGCTTTCTTT

v_gene: TRBV27
abundance: NA
d_gene: NA
j_gene: TRBJ2-3
CDR3aa: CASSFVQGSTDTQYF
CDR3nt: TGTGCCAGCAGTTTCGTTCAGGGTAGCACAGATACGCAGTATTTT

v_gene: TRBV11-2
abundance: NA
d_gene: NA
j_gene: TRBJ1-2
CDR3aa: CASSRGGVAYGYTF
CDR3nt: TGTGCCAGCAGCCGTGGCGGGGTGGCATATGGCTACACCTTC

v_gene: TRBV28
abundance: NA
d_gene: NA
j_gene: TRBJ1-2
CDR3aa: CASIIRGGNPTLLRYGYTF
CDR3nt: TGTGCCAGCATCATTCGGGGTGGGAACCCGACTTTGCTACGCTATGGCTACACCTTC

v_gene: TRBV5-1
abundance: NA
d_gene: NA
j_gene: TRBJ2-5
CDR3aa: CASSLGLIQETQYF
CDR3nt: TGCGCCAGCAGCTTGGGACTCATCCAAGAGACCCAGTACTTC

v_gene: TRBV7-9
abundance: once
d_gene: TRBD1
j_gene: TRBJ1-3
CDR3aa: CASSNYTGEGGGNTIYF
CDR3nt: TGTGCCAGCAGCAATTATACAGGGGAAGGGGGTGGAAACACCATATATTTT

v_gene: TRBV18
abundance: few
d_gene: NA
j_gene: TRBJ1-6
CDR3aa: CASSPAVSSYNSPLHF
CDR3nt: TGTGCCAGCTCACCGGCAGTCAGCTCCTATAATTCACCCCTCCACTTT

v_gene: TRBV29-1
abundance: NA
d_gene: TRBD1
j_gene: TRBJ2-1
CDR3aa: CSVEALQGATEQFF
CDR3nt: TGCAGCGTTGAAGCCTTACAGGGGGCGACTGAGCAGTTCTTC

v_gene: TRBV5-1
abundance: once
d_gene: NA
j_gene: TRBJ2-5
CDR3aa: CASSSVIQETQYF
CDR3nt: TGCGCCAGCAGCTCCGTTATCCAAGAGACCCAGTACTTC

v_gene: TRBV5-5
abundance: NA
d_gene: NA
j_gene: TRBJ1-1
CDR3aa: CASSSKTHRPGTEAFF
CDR3nt: TGTGCCAGCAGCTCTAAAACACACAGGCCTGGGACTGAAGCTTTCTTT

v_gene: TRBV4-3
abundance: NA
d_gene: TRBD2
j_gene: TRBJ2-7
CDR3aa: CASSPTPDGTTYEQYF
CDR3nt: TGCGCCAGCAGCCCCACCCCAGATGGGACTACCTACGAGCAGTACTTC

v_gene: TRBV5-5
abundance: NA
d_gene: NA
j_gene: TRBJ1-5
CDR3aa: CASSLEGDNQPQHF
CDR3nt: TGTGCCAGCAGCTTGGAGGGGGACAATCAGCCCCAGCATTTT

v_gene: TRBV7-8
abundance: NA
d_gene: TRBD1
j_gene: TRBJ2-5
CDR3aa: CASSQPNPHRDREGGETQYF
CDR3nt: TGTGCCAGCAGCCAGCCTAACCCCCACAGGGACAGGGAAGGAGGAGAGACCCAGTACTTC

v_gene: TRBV7-8
abundance: NA
d_gene: NA
j_gene: TRBJ1-5
CDR3aa: CASSLEGVQPQHF
CDR3nt: TGTGCCAGCAGCTTAGAGGGGGTCCAGCCCCAGCATTTT

v_gene: TRBV9
abundance: NA
d_gene: TRBD2
j_gene: TRBJ2-3
CDR3aa: CASSVVPSPLAVGGDTQYF
CDR3nt: TGTGCCAGCAGCGTAGTGCCCTCTCCCCTAGCGGTGGGGGGGGATACGCAGTATTTT

v_gene: TRBV14
abundance: NA
d_gene: NA
j_gene: TRBJ1-2
CDR3aa: CASSQGPGDTGTNYGYTF
CDR3nt: TGTGCCAGCAGCCAAGGCCCAGGGGATACAGGGACCAACTATGGCTACACCTTC

v_gene: TRBV29-1
abundance: NA
d_gene: TRBD1
j_gene: TRBJ1-4
CDR3aa: CSAKYGQGATTTNEKLFF
CDR3nt: TGCAGCGCCAAATATGGACAGGGGGCGACCACAACTAATGAAAAACTGTTTTTT

v_gene: TRBV4-2
abundance: NA
d_gene: TRBD1
j_gene: TRBJ2-7
CDR3aa: CASSQDRDVQGSYEQYF
CDR3nt: TGTGCCAGCAGCCAAGATCGCGACGTACAGGGGTCCTACGAGCAGTACTTC

v_gene: TRBV29-1
abundance: NA
d_gene: TRBD1
j_gene: TRBJ1-2
CDR3aa: CSVLQGMGGYTF
CDR3nt: TGCAGCGTTCTACAGGGGATGGGTGGCTACACCTTC

v_gene: TRBV5-4
abundance: NA
d_gene: NA
j_gene: TRBJ1-2
CDR3aa: CAGGGSGDGYTF
CDR3nt: TGTGCCGGCGGCGGGAGCGGAGATGGCTACACCTTC

v_gene: TRBV15
abundance: NA
d_gene: NA
j_gene: TRBJ2-5
CDR3aa: CATSRDKGGWETQYF
CDR3nt: TGTGCCACCAGCAGAGATAAAGGCGGGTGGGAGACCCAGTACTTC

v_gene: TRBV5-4
abundance: NA
d_gene: NA
j_gene: TRBJ1-1
CDR3aa: CASSLGPVNTEAFF
CDR3nt: TGTGCCAGCAGCTTGGGGCCCGTGAACACTGAAGCTTTCTTT